Each of the 16 T cell receptor beta chains below was sequenced from the same sample in a study of radiation and T cells in renal cell carcinoma. This sample's time point: baseline pretreatment blood. The treatment: 15 Gy SBRT to primary tumor, nephrectomy 4 weeks later. Sequencing was performed with immunoSEQ multiplex PCR; in TCRdb, only in-frame clones are kept and a portion is missing. The sample records about 59,000 clones, over 70% being singletons. Sequenced here: blood, sampled from a patient whose treatment included radiotherapy and nephrectomy. Receptors were obtained from a man in his sixties with renal cell carcinoma.

For the CDR3, the DNA is TGTGCTAGTGGTTTGGACAGGGCTTGGAACAATCAGCCCCAGCATTTT. This encodes CASGLDRAWNNQPQHF. The chain carries TRBV12-5 and TRBJ1-5, with D perhaps TRBD1 (6 bases). This CDR3 region has 16 residues. From germline, CDR1 is LGHNT and CDR2 FRNRAP. The V gene lost 1 base and the J gene lost 3 bases, with 13 bases spanning the gap.

The V gene is TRBV5-1, the J gene TRBJ2-3, with 9 positions matching TRBD2. V trimming: 2 bases; J trimming: 2 bases; junction bases outside the gene matches: 9. Germline CDR1 is SGHRS and CDR2 is YFSETQ. The CDR3 is 17 amino acids. The CDR3 region has the DNA TGCGCCAGCAGCTTTTATGAAGCGGGGGGCTTCACAGATACGCAGTATTTT. This sequence encodes CASSFYEAGGFTDTQYF.

The rearrangement uses TRBV9 and TRBJ2-5; unclear D gene. The CDR3 is 14 amino acids. Deletions cut 3 bases from V and 5 bases from J, with 14 bases between. Germline lookup yields CDR1 SGDLS and CDR2 YYNGEE. The CDR3 protein is CASSGGGFGETQYF. In DNA form, the CDR3 reads TGTGCCAGCAGCGGAGGCGGTTTCGGGGAGACCCAGTACTTC.

This clone was seen a single time. Here the CDR3 DNA reads TGTGCCTGGAGTGTAGCCTCCTACGAGCAGTACTTC. It specifies CAWSVASYEQYF. The gene calls are TRBV30 and TRBJ2-7; no definite D call. V was clipped by 0 bases and J by 0 bases, with 3 bases between them. This CDR3 has 12 residues. CDR1 is GTSNPN and CDR2 is SVGIG in the germline V gene (reference sequence).

This clone was seen just once. The genes are TRBV28 and TRBJ2-6; D gene uncertain. The germline CDR1 and CDR2 sequences are MDHEN and SYDVKM. Trimming pared 4 bases from V and 5 bases from J, leaving 21 bases between. The CDR3 runs 18 residues. CDR3 residues: CASSCSRLTQSRANVLTF. The CDR3 DNA follows: TGTGCCAGCAGTTGCTCACGTTTGACACAAAGTCGGGCCAACGTCCTGACTTTC.

This sequence joins TRBV6-1 and TRBJ1-1, with 8 bases identical to TRBD1. Germline CDR1 and CDR2: MNHNS and SASEGT. V lost 8 bases and J lost 2; bases outside the gene matches: 10. The CDR3 has 15 residues. For the CDR3, the DNA is TGTGCCAGCGCGTCGGGGACAGGAGTCAACACTGAAGCTTTCTTT. It yields the protein CASASGTGVNTEAFF.

The V gene is TRBV5-4, the J gene TRBJ1-4, with a weak D call TRBD1 (6 bases). The CDR3 loop spans 14 amino acids. Trimming removed 0 bases at V and 8 bases at J, with 11 bases between. Looked up from germline, CDR1 is SGHNT and CDR2 is YYREEE (reference sequence). In DNA, the CDR3 is TGTGCCAGCAGCTTGGCAGGGGACGACGAAAAACTGTTTTTT. Translation gives CASSLAGDDEKLFF.

The chain combines TRBV25-1 with TRBJ2-2; no firm D call. Germline V gene sequence: CDR1 MGHDK, CDR2 SYGVNS. The CDR3 extends over 15 amino acids. V was trimmed by 7 bases and J by 2 bases, leaving 14 bases between them. The CDR3 nucleotides are TGTGCCAGCACCAAGGGTAGTCTTAACACCGGGGAGCTGTTTTTT. This codes for CASTKGSLNTGELFF.

CDR3 nucleotide sequence: TGTGCCAGTAGCCCCTATGGGGGGGGCCCTAGGTCCCAAGAGACCCAGTACTTC. Its translation is CASSPYGGGPRSQETQYF. This chain uses TRBV19 with TRBJ2-5; D is possibly TRBD2 (7 bases). V was clipped by 6 bases and J by 1 base, with 24 bases between them. The CDR3 is made up of 18 amino acids. Germline CDR1 LNHDA, CDR2 SQIVND (reference sequence).

This clone came up once. The chain couples TRBV29-1 to TRBJ2-7; the match to TRBD2 covers 14 bases. V gave up 4 bases and J gave up 4 bases; unmatched junction bases: 3. CDR3 length equals 14 residues. Per germline, CDR1 SQVTM and CDR2 ANQGSEA. CDR3 protein: CSVGGLAGGYEQYF. The CDR3 DNA reads TGCAGCGTTGGAGGACTAGCGGGGGGTTACGAGCAGTACTTC.

The gene calls are TRBV19 and TRBJ2-1; TRBD2 matches 11 bases. Germline assignment: CDR1 LNHDA and CDR2 SQIVND (reference sequence). With V trimmed by 4 bases and J by 4 bases, 3 bases remained unmatched. This CDR3 is 15 amino acids long. The CDR3 reads CASSRGTSGYNEQFF. CDR3 nucleotides: TGTGCCAGTAGTAGGGGGACTAGCGGATACAATGAGCAGTTCTTC.

This sequence joins TRBV30 and TRBJ2-5; 10 nucleotides match TRBD1. J gave up 5 bases and V 3 bases, and 3 bases lay outside the gene matches. Germline values: CDR1 GTSNPN, CDR2 SVGIG (reference sequence). The CDR3 loop spans 13 amino acids. CDR3 amino acids: CAWRTGGIETQYF. The CDR3, as DNA: TGTGCCTGGAGGACAGGGGGCATCGAGACCCAGTACTTC.

V and J are TRBV6-5 and TRBJ1-3; D unclear. V lost 5 bases and J lost 0, with 8 bases in between. The germline V gene encodes CDR1 MNHEY and CDR2 SVGAGI. The CDR3 length is 14 residues. The CDR3 DNA reads as TGTGCCAGCAGTCCCGGCGCCTCTGGAAACACCATATATTTT. It translates to CASSPGASGNTIYF.

This chain links TRBV11-2 with TRBJ2-5, with a possible D match to TRBD2 (6 bases). The CDR3 spans 14 residues. Trimming removed 5 bases from V and 9 bases from J, with 19 bases in between. Per germline, CDR1 SGHAT and CDR2 FQNNGV. The CDR3 DNA follows: TGTGCCAGCAGCATACTCCAGGGCCCGGGAGCCCAGTACTTC. It encodes CASSILQGPGAQYF.

The V call is TRBV27, the J call TRBJ1-3, with 10 bases that match TRBD1. This CDR3 comprises 15 residues. Germline V gene data show CDR1 as MNHEY and CDR2 as SMNVEV (reference sequence). Trimming cost V 8 bases and J 7 bases; bases outside gene matches: 11. As DNA, the CDR3 is TGTGCCAGCCGCCCCCAAGGGACAGGGGACAACACCATATATTTT. The encoded protein is CASRPQGTGDNTIYF.

The V gene is TRBV9, the J gene TRBJ1-6; 7 nucleotides align to TRBD1. Germline assignment: CDR1 SGDLS and CDR2 YYNGEE. Germline trimming cut 2 bases from V and 7 bases from J; bases unmatched to any gene: 6. CDR3 length: 15 amino acids. The CDR3 DNA follows: TGTGCCAGCAGCGTGGGGACAGAAGCAAATTCACCCCTCCACTTT. It translates to CASSVGTEANSPLHF.